These 22 T cell receptor beta chains originate from one sample sequenced in a study of radiation and T cells in renal cell carcinoma. Only in-frame clones appear in the TCRdb table, and some are missing; sequencing was by immunoSEQ multiplex PCR. Found here are just under 150,000 clones, 70% to 90% of them singletons; the top ten hold around a sixth. Time point defined: blood 4 weeks post-SBRT, at nephrectomy. The treatment denotes: 15 Gy SBRT to primary tumor, nephrectomy 4 weeks later. Sequences were derived from blood, sampled from a patient whose treatment included radiotherapy and nephrectomy. The receptors originated from a woman aged 50 to 60 with renal cell carcinoma.

This chain joins TRBV4-2 and TRBJ1-2; possibly TRBD1 for D (5 bases). CDR1 LGHNA and CDR2 YNFKEQ come from the germline V gene. Trimming took off 0 bases at V and 4 bases at J, with 12 bases between the two ends. This CDR3 has 15 amino acids. The CDR3 DNA reads TGTGCCAGCAGCCAAGAACCACGGGGGGGCTATGGCTACACCTTC. It is translated as CASSQEPRGGYGYTF.

The chain employs TRBV5-6 and TRBJ2-7, with TRBD1 identical over 9 bases. The V segment lost 1 base and the J segment 4 bases; nucleotides outside the gene matches: 9. Germline loops: CDR1 SGHDT, CDR2 YYEEEE. CDR3 length: 16 residues. The CDR3 bases are TGTGCCAGCAGCTTGTGGCAGGACAGGGGTCTTTACGAGCAGTACTTC. Translation: CASSLWQDRGLYEQYF.

The chain links TRBV7-9 to TRBJ1-5; 8 positions agree with TRBD1. The CDR3 contains 16 residues. V lost 5 bases, J lost 2 bases, and 8 bases stayed unmatched. Germline lookup yields CDR1 SEHNR and CDR2 FQNEAQ (reference sequence). The CDR3 nucleotides are TGTGCCAGCAGCCATGGACAGGGTCTTGGCAATCAGCCCCAGCATTTT. It translates to CASSHGQGLGNQPQHF.

The chain is built from TRBV14 and TRBJ1-2; D may be TRBD1 (5 bases). From germline, CDR1 is SGHDN and CDR2 FVKESK. The CDR3 has 18 amino acids. V gave up 0 bases and J gave up 1 base, with 18 bases separating them. Written as DNA, the CDR3 is TGTGCCAGCAGCCAAGACTGGGCATTTTCGGGGGATAACTATGGCTACACCTTC. This codes for CASSQDWAFSGDNYGYTF.

The V gene is TRBV7-2, the J gene TRBJ2-3; 14 bases are shared with TRBD2. The CDR3 length is 16 residues. CDR1 SGHTA and CDR2 FQGNSA come from the germline V gene. V dropped 5 bases and J dropped 7; count of bases not matched to a gene: 8. CDR3 sequence (DNA): TGTGCCAGCAGCCTGTGGACTAGCGGGAGGATAAATACGCAGTATTTT. Its translation: CASSLWTSGRINTQYF. Filled out from reference TRBV7-2 and TRBJ2-3, the complete variable domain reads GAGVSQSPSNKVTEKGKDVELRCDPISGHTALYWYRQSLGQGLEFLIYFQGNSAPDKSGLPSDRFSAERTGGSVSTLTIQRTQQEDSAVYLCASSLWTSGRINTQYFGPGTRLTVL.

The chain uses TRBV5-8 and TRBJ1-1, with a tentative D call TRBD1 (6 bases). CDR3 length: 14 residues. The germline V and J ends were trimmed by 1 base and 1 base, with 8 bases remaining between them. Per germline, CDR1 SGHTS and CDR2 YDEGEE. This chain's CDR3 is CASSLLQGNTEAFF. The CDR3 nucleotides read TGTGCCAGCAGCTTGTTACAGGGGAACACTGAAGCTTTCTTT.

The chain links TRBV5-6 to TRBJ2-7; the match to TRBD1 covers 9 bases. The V gene end was trimmed by 4 bases and the J gene end by 3 bases; junction bases not matched to a gene: 5. The CDR3 is made up of 14 amino acids. The V gene's germline CDR1 is SGHDT and CDR2 YYEEEE. CDR3 DNA: TGTGCCAGCAGCCCACTGGGACAGGGCTACGAGCAGTACTTC. Translating it yields CASSPLGQGYEQYF.

This chain joins TRBV6-1 and TRBJ2-4; D is undetermined. Germline CDR1 MNHNS, CDR2 SASEGT. This CDR3 has 16 residues. Trimming left V 1 base short and J 1 base short, with 11 bases between. The CDR3 reads CASSEGVGRAKNIQYF. DNA of the CDR3: TGTGCCAGCAGTGAAGGGGTGGGTCGCGCCAAAAACATTCAGTACTTC.

The CDR3 nucleotides read TGCGCCAGCAGCTCGTTGGGGGGTTCTGGAAACACCATATATTTT. Encoded protein: CASSSLGGSGNTIYF. V usage is TRBV5-1 and J usage is TRBJ1-3, with D perhaps TRBD1 (5 bases). The germline V gene encodes CDR1 SGHRS and CDR2 YFSETQ. Trimming stripped 3 bases from V and 1 base from J, with 11 bases between. There are 15 residues in the CDR3.

V is TRBV7-2 and J is TRBJ1-4; D gene unclear. The ends were cut back, 5 bases at V and 15 bases at J, with 19 bases in the middle. Germline CDR1 and CDR2: SGHTA and FQGNSA. The CDR3 extends over 13 amino acids. The chain's CDR3 is CASSPLNENKLFF. CDR3 DNA sequence: TGTGCCAGCAGCCCCCTCAATGAGAATAAGTTGTTTTTT. The full variable domain, completed using reference TRBV7-2 and TRBJ1-4, is GAGVSQSPSNKVTEKGKDVELRCDPISGHTALYWYRQSLGQGLEFLIYFQGNSAPDKSGLPSDRFSAERTGGSVSTLTIQRTQQEDSAVYLCASSPLNENKLFFGSGTQLSVL.

This sequence joins TRBV7-2 and TRBJ1-2; 7 bases map to TRBD1. V lost 3 bases, J lost 5 bases, and 3 bases stayed unmatched. This CDR3 has 13 residues. Germline V gives CDR1 SGHTA, CDR2 FQGNSA. This CDR3 reads CASSFDRDYGYTF. The CDR3 nucleotides read TGTGCCAGCAGCTTTGACAGGGATTATGGCTACACCTTC. Filled out from reference TRBV7-2 and TRBJ1-2, the complete variable domain reads GAGVSQSPSNKVTEKGKDVELRCDPISGHTALYWYRQSLGQGLEFLIYFQGNSAPDKSGLPSDRFSAERTGGSVSTLTIQRTQQEDSAVYLCASSFDRDYGYTFGSGTRLTVV.

The chain couples TRBV27 to TRBJ2-1; D perhaps matches TRBD1 (6 bases). Germline V gene sequence: CDR1 MNHEY, CDR2 SMNVEV (reference sequence). This CDR3 has 12 amino acids. V gave up 8 bases and J gave up 10 bases, with 15 bases separating them. The CDR3 protein is CASREGEREQFF. CDR3 bases: TGTGCCAGCCGTGAGGGGGAGCGCGAGCAGTTCTTC.

This chain links TRBV6-1 with TRBJ2-7; 9 nucleotides align to TRBD1. Germline V CDR1 and CDR2: MNHNS, SASEGT. The CDR3 consists of 13 residues. The V and J ends lost 8 bases and 2 bases, in that order; junction bases with no gene match: 4. CDR3 sequence: CASRGQGPYEQYF. The DNA for the CDR3 is TGTGCCAGCCGGGGACAGGGACCCTACGAGCAGTACTTC.

The chain employs TRBV6-5 and TRBJ2-7; maybe TRBD1 (5 bases). CDR3 size: 15 residues. Trimming removed 0 bases from V and 5 bases from J, with 14 bases in between. CDR1 and CDR2 (germline): MNHEY, SVGAGI. The CDR3 loop is CASSYSNRGRDEQYF. In nucleotides, the CDR3 is TGTGCCAGCAGTTACTCGAATAGGGGCAGAGACGAGCAGTACTTC.

This clone appeared once. Other DNA sequences in the sample encode the same CDR3. V is TRBV2 and J is TRBJ2-5; possible D gene TRBD2, 6 bases. Germline CDR1 SNHLY, CDR2 FYNNEI. CDR3 length: 13 residues. V was trimmed by 5 bases and J by 3 bases, leaving 10 bases between them. DNA for the CDR3: TGTGCCAGCAGTCCGGGAGTCGAAGAGACCCAGTACTTC. The encoded protein is CASSPGVEETQYF. The full variable domain, in which reference TRBV2 and TRBJ2-5 provide the parts outside the CDR3, is EPEVTQTPSHQVTQMGQEVILRCVPISNHLYFYWYRQILGQKVEFLVSFYNNEISEKSEIFDDQFSVERPDGSNFTLKIRSTKLEDSAMYFCASSPGVEETQYFGPGTRLLVL.

This chain uses TRBV27 with TRBJ2-5, with 9 bases aligning to TRBD1. In germline, CDR1 is MNHEY, CDR2 SMNVEV (reference sequence). V lost 5 bases and J lost 5; bases outside the gene matches: 3. The CDR3 sequence is 13 residues long. The CDR3 DNA follows: TGTGCCAGCAGTGGACAGGGGAGCGAGACCCAGTACTTC. This codes for CASSGQGSETQYF.

The rearrangement uses TRBV6-1 and TRBJ2-1; D is ambiguous. Trimming removed 4 bases at V and 7 bases at J, with 8 bases between. Per germline, CDR1 MNHNS and CDR2 SASEGT. The CDR3 is made up of 12 amino acids. CDR3: CASSAPWNEQFF. DNA of the CDR3: TGTGCCAGCAGTGCCCCCTGGAATGAGCAGTTCTTC.

The chain employs TRBV10-1 and TRBJ2-1, with TRBD2 matching 7 bases. The ends lost 8 bases at V and 8 bases at J; junction bases unmatched: 12. This CDR3 is 14 amino acids long. Germline V gene data show CDR1 as WNHNN and CDR2 as SYGVQD (reference sequence). Here the CDR3 reads CASGISGSRDEQFF. CDR3 coding DNA: TGCGCCAGCGGAATTAGCGGGTCTAGGGATGAGCAGTTCTTC.

The gene calls are TRBV30 and TRBJ2-5, with D perhaps matching TRBD1 or TRBD2 (6 bases each). The J call may not be correct, given that the DNA end is closer to TRBJ2-7. The CDR3 spans 14 residues. Germline CDR1 is GTSNPN and CDR2 is SVGIG (reference sequence). The CDR3 DNA sequence: TGTGCCTGGGGGGGGCGCACTAGCTCCTACGAGCAGTACTTC. It yields the protein CAWGGRTSSYEQYF.

This clone was detected only once. The chain links TRBV19 to TRBJ2-7; 9 bases align to TRBD2. There are 13 residues in the CDR3. CDR1 is LNHDA, CDR2 SQIVND, per germline (reference sequence). With 4 bases clipped from V and 4 bases from J, the junction kept 2 bases outside the gene matches. This CDR3 is CASSTGLAYEQYF. In DNA form, the CDR3 reads TGTGCCAGTAGTACGGGACTAGCTTACGAGCAGTACTTC.

The DNA of the CDR3 is TGTGCCAGCAGTTTGGTTCCCACTAATGAAAAACTGTTTTTT. It is translated as CASSLVPTNEKLFF. The chain links TRBV28 to TRBJ1-4; D ambiguous. V shed 3 bases and J shed 2 bases, with 7 bases lying between them. This CDR3 contains 14 residues. The germline CDR1 and CDR2 sequences are MDHEN and SYDVKM.

The chain combines TRBV5-1 with TRBJ1-4; D is unclear. The CDR3 covers 15 residues. V lost 2 bases to trimming and J lost 8 bases, with 16 bases between them. The germline CDR1 and CDR2 sequences are SGHRS and YFSETQ. The CDR3 bases are TGCGCCAGCAGCTTTAGGGAGTTGGGGAGCGAAAAACTGTTTTTT. Translating gives CASSFRELGSEKLFF.